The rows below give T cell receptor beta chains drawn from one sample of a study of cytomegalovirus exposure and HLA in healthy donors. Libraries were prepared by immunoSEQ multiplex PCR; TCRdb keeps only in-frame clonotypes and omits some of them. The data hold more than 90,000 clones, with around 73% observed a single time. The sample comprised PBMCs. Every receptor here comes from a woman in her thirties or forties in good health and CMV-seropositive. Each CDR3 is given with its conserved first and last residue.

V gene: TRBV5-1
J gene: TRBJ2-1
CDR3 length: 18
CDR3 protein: CASSSGMDTSGAYNEQFF

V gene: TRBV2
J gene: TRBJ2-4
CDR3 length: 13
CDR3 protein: CASSGEFLDIQYF

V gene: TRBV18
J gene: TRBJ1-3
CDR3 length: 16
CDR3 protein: CASSPPARVGGNTIYF

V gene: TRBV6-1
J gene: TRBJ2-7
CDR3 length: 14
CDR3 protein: CASRGSAGSYEQYF

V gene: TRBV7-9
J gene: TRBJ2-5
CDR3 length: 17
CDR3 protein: CASSLAGTSGSVETQYF

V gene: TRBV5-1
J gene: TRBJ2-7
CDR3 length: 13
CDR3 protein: CASSLQGGYEQYF

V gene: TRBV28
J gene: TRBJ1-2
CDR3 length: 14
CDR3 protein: CASSPQSRGLGYTF

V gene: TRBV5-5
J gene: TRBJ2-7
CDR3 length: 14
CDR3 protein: CASIPGAGDYEQYF

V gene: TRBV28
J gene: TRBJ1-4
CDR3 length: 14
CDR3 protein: CASTSGTGVEKLFF

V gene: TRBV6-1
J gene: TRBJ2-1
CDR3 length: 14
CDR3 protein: CASNPGLAFNEQFF

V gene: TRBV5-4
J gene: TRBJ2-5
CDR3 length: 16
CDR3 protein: CASSTPGLAAQETQYF

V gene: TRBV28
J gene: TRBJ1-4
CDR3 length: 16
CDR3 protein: CASSLLDRRPNEKLFF

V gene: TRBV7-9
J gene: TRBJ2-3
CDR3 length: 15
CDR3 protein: CASSLVGSSTDTQYF

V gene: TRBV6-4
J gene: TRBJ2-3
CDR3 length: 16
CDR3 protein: CASSDGQGGDTDTQYF

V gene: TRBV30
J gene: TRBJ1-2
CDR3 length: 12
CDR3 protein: CAWSTGKYGYTF

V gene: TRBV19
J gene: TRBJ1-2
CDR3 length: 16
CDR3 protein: CASSIQGTGSLHGYTF

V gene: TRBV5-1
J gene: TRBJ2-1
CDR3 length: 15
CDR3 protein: CASSLGRDFKNEQFF